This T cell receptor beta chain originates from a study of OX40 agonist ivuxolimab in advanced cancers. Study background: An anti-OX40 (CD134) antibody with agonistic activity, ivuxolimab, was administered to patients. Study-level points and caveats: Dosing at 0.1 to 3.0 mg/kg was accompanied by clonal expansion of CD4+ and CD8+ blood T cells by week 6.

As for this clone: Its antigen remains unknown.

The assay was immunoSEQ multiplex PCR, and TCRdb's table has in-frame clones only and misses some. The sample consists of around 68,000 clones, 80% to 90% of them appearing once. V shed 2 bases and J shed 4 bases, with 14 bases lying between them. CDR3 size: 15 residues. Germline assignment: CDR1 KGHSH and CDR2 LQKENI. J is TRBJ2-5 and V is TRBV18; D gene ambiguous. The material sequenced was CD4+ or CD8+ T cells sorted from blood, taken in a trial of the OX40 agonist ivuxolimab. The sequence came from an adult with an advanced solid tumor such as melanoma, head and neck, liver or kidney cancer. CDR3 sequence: CASSPGLDPIETQYF. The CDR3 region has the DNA TGTGCCAGCTCACCAGGGCTAGATCCAATAGAGACCCAGTACTTC.